The 3 T cell receptor beta chains presented below share a single source sample, sequenced in a study of blood T cell repertoires in COVID-19. TCRdb keeps only in-frame clones here, not all; method: immunoSEQ multiplex PCR. The sample yields around 250,000 clones, just over 85% seen once. Sequenced material: PBMCs or T cells enriched from blood (not recorded which). These receptors came from a man aged 18 to 29 who had recovered from COVID-19.

The V call is TRBV27, the J call TRBJ1-6; a possible D gene is TRBD1 (5 bases). Germline V CDR1 and CDR2: MNHEY, SMNVEV (reference sequence). Trimming left V 10 bases short and J 10 bases short, with 17 bases between. The CDR3 spans 13 residues. The CDR3 DNA sequence: TGTGCCACCAACCGGGGGGTCGGGTCACCCCTCCACTTT. Translating gives CATNRGVGSPLHF.

The rearrangement uses TRBV7-8 and TRBJ2-7; TRBD1 agrees at 10 bases. This CDR3 comprises 16 residues. Germline V gene sequence: CDR1 SGHVS, CDR2 FQNEAQ. J gave up 4 bases and V 5 bases, and 11 bases lay outside the gene matches. The chain's CDR3 is CASSPNSGTGVYEQYF. DNA of the CDR3: TGTGCCAGCAGCCCTAATTCCGGGACAGGGGTTTACGAGCAGTACTTC.

The chain uses TRBV12-3 or TRBV12-4 and TRBJ1-1, with no clear D. The CDR3 totals 13 residues. Trimming left V 4 bases short and J 4 bases short, with 10 bases between. The chain's CDR3 is CASSSGWGTEAFF. CDR3 DNA sequence: TGTGCCAGCAGTTCGGGGTGGGGCACTGAAGCTTTCTTT.